One and the same sample provided the 25 T cell receptor beta chains below, sequenced in a study of PD-L1 blockade in urothelial cancer. The protocol was immunoSEQ multiplex PCR, while the TCRdb copy is restricted to in-frame clones and leaves out a portion. Found here are some 35,000 clones, about four fifths of them singletons; the top ten hold less than 20%. Source: PBMCs, taken around atezolizumab (anti-PD-L1) treatment. The receptors originated from a man in his sixties with urothelial cancer.

The chain employs TRBV29-1 and TRBJ2-7; a possible D gene is TRBD1 (5 bases). Trimming stripped 7 bases from V and 6 bases from J, with 13 bases between. The CDR3 runs to 11 residues. The germline gives CDR1 SQVTM, CDR2 ANQGSEA. CDR3 in amino acids: CSGSHQGEQYF. CDR3 DNA sequence: TGCAGCGGATCTCATCAGGGCGAGCAGTACTTC.

V is TRBV4-1 and J is TRBJ2-1, with TRBD1 identical over 12 bases. Germline CDR1 reads MGHRA; CDR2 reads YSYEKL. The J segment lost 8 bases and the V segment lost 4 bases, leaving 12 bases of the junction unmatched. This CDR3 has 17 amino acids. Here the CDR3 DNA reads TGCGCCAGCAGCCCCACCCCCACCGGGACAGGGGGCCATGAGCAGTTCTTC. Translating it yields CASSPTPTGTGGHEQFF.

The CDR3 region is CASSLSGINYGYTF. The CDR3 region has the DNA TGCGCCAGCAGCTTGAGCGGGATTAACTATGGCTACACCTTC. This chain connects TRBV5-1 to TRBJ1-2; D remains unclear. Trimming removed 1 base from V and 1 base from J, with 8 bases in between. This CDR3 comprises 14 residues. The germline CDR1 and CDR2 sequences are SGHRS and YFSETQ. The full variable domain, with the rest looked up from reference TRBV5-1 and TRBJ1-2, is KAGVTQTPRYLIKTRGQQVTLSCSPISGHRSVSWYQQTPGQGLQFLFEYFSETQRNKGNFPGRFSGRQFSNSRSEMNVSTLELGDSALYLCASSLSGINYGYTFGSGTRLTVV.

The rearrangement joins TRBV9 to TRBJ2-3; 9 bases line up with TRBD2. Trimming took 0 bases from V and 2 from J; bases not matched to a gene: 1. The CDR3 covers 15 residues. Germline lookup yields CDR1 SGDLS and CDR2 YYNGEE. The CDR3 nucleotides are TGTGCCAGCAGCGTAGTAGCGGGGGTCACAGATACGCAGTATTTT. Translation gives CASSVVAGVTDTQYF.

In this sample, this clone turned up a few times. The rearrangement joins TRBV19 to TRBJ2-7, with D perhaps TRBD1 (5 bases). Germline CDR1 reads LNHDA; CDR2 reads SQIVND (reference sequence). The CDR3 contains 12 residues. Between the trimmed V and J ends, which lost 8 bases and 0 bases, there was a span of 8 bases. This chain's CDR3 is CASEDSSYEQYF. DNA of the CDR3: TGTGCCAGTGAAGACAGCTCCTACGAGCAGTACTTC.

This chain joins TRBV7-9 and TRBJ2-3; TRBD2 matches 10 bases. The V gene's germline CDR1 is SEHNR and CDR2 FQNEAQ (reference sequence). There are 17 residues in the CDR3. The J segment lost 5 bases and the V segment lost 2 bases, leaving 10 bases of the junction unmatched. CDR3 nucleotide sequence: TGTGCCAGCAGCTTAAGTTTCGCGGCTAGCGGGGGAGATACGCAGTATTTT. It codes for CASSLSFAASGGDTQYF.

The chain carries TRBV29-1 and TRBJ2-1; 10 bases are shared with TRBD2. The CDR3 covers 14 residues. Trimming removed 5 bases from V and 3 bases from J; junction bases left unmatched: 4. In germline, CDR1 is SQVTM, CDR2 ANQGSEA. CDR3 sequence reads: CSVKSGGGYNEQFF. CDR3 DNA: TGCAGCGTTAAAAGCGGGGGGGGCTACAATGAGCAGTTCTTC.

This clone has just one count. The chain links TRBV6-6 to TRBJ1-2, with a tentative D call TRBD1 (6 bases). This CDR3 has 13 residues. Germline-derived CDR1 and CDR2 are MNHNY and SVGAGI (reference sequence). Trimming shortened V by 2 bases and J by 3 bases, and 7 bases separated the two germline ends. CDR3 amino acids: CASSYPGDYGYTF. In DNA, the CDR3 is TGTGCCAGCAGTTACCCAGGGGACTATGGCTACACCTTC.

Written as DNA, the CDR3 is TGTGCCAGCAGCACGGGACAGGGCGGCTATGGCTACACCTTC. Protein sequence: CASSTGQGGYGYTF. V gene TRBV5-4 combines with J gene TRBJ1-2; 9 bases line up with TRBD1. Trimming took 4 bases from V and 4 from J; bases not matched to a gene: 5. CDR1 SGHNT and CDR2 YYREEE come from the germline V gene (reference sequence). The length of the CDR3 is 14 residues.

The chain recombines TRBV10-3 with TRBJ2-1, with 9 bases fitting TRBD1. Germline lookup yields CDR1 ENHRY and CDR2 SYGVKD. This CDR3 has 13 amino acids. Trimming cost V 10 bases and J 4 bases; bases outside gene matches: 5. The DNA of the CDR3 is TGTGCCAGCCGGGACAGGGAATACAATGAGCAGTTCTTC. Amino acid sequence: CASRDREYNEQFF.

The chain links TRBV2 to TRBJ1-2; 7 bases are a match to TRBD1. This CDR3 region has 15 residues. Germline loops: CDR1 SNHLY, CDR2 FYNNEI. The J segment lost 0 bases and the V segment lost 6 bases, leaving 7 bases of the junction unmatched. The chain's CDR3 is CASRKDRPTNYGYTF. As DNA, the CDR3 is TGTGCCAGCAGAAAGGACAGGCCTACTAACTATGGCTACACCTTC.

This clone was recorded once. The gene calls are TRBV4-2 and TRBJ1-4; D is possibly TRBD1 (5 bases). Germline assignment: CDR1 LGHNA and CDR2 YNFKEQ. V was clipped by 1 base and J by 7 bases, with 16 bases between them. The CDR3 runs 16 residues. In DNA form, the CDR3 reads TGTGCCAGCAGCCAAGGGCTTCGGGGGGTCCGTGAAAAACTGTTTTTT. Translation: CASSQGLRGVREKLFF.

This rearrangement joins TRBV9 to TRBJ1-2; 7 bases fit TRBD1. The V gene end was trimmed by 1 base and the J gene end by 6 bases; junction bases not matched to a gene: 3. CDR3 length equals 13 residues. In germline, CDR1 is SGDLS, CDR2 YYNGEE. The CDR3 nucleotides are TGTGCCAGCAGCGTATTCACAGGGGATGGCTACACCTTC. Protein sequence: CASSVFTGDGYTF.

This clone showed up just once. V gene TRBV30 combines with J gene TRBJ2-2, with 9 bases matching TRBD1. This CDR3 is built from 15 residues. V gave up 6 bases and J gave up 6 bases; unmatched junction bases: 11. Germline V gene lookup returns CDR1 GTSNPN and CDR2 SVGIG (reference sequence). CDR3 loop: CACDRGQGGPGELFF. DNA of the CDR3: TGTGCCTGTGATAGGGGACAGGGCGGGCCCGGGGAGCTGTTTTTT.

V usage is TRBV30 and J usage is TRBJ2-7; D is possibly TRBD2 (5 bases). The ends were cut back, 6 bases at V and 7 bases at J, with 19 bases in the middle. The CDR3 totals 13 residues. Germline V gene sequence: CDR1 GTSNPN, CDR2 SVGIG (reference sequence). The CDR3 here is CACQPGRDREQYF. CDR3 coding DNA: TGTGCCTGCCAACCGGGAAGGGATCGGGAGCAGTACTTC.

The chain recombines TRBV10-3 with TRBJ2-1; 7 bases are shared with TRBD1. The CDR3 contains 12 residues. CDR1 and CDR2 from the germline V gene are ENHRY and SYGVKD. Unmatched junction bases numbered 11, after V lost 5 bases and J lost 16 bases. CDR3 protein: CAISTDRYLPFF. CDR3 DNA: TGTGCCATCAGTACGGACAGGTACCTACCTTTCTTC.

The chain couples TRBV28 to TRBJ2-2, with TRBD2 identical over 14 bases. With V trimmed by 6 bases and J by 0 bases, 3 bases remained unmatched. CDR1 is MDHEN, CDR2 SYDVKM, per germline. The CDR3 spans 17 residues. The CDR3 coding sequence is TGTGCCAGCAGGGGACTAGCGGGGGAAACGAACACCGGGGAGCTGTTTTTT. Protein sequence: CASRGLAGETNTGELFF.

V and J are TRBV15 and TRBJ2-1; TRBD1 matches 9 bases. V trimming: 3 bases; J trimming: 4 bases; junction bases outside the gene matches: 7. CDR3 length: 16 amino acids. The germline V gene has CDR1 LNHNV and CDR2 YYDKDF (reference sequence). The CDR3, as DNA: TGTGCCACCAGCAGGACACCGGGACAGGGATACAATGAGCAGTTCTTC. Translation: CATSRTPGQGYNEQFF.

The rearrangement links TRBV11-2 to TRBJ2-7, with D possibly being TRBD1 (5 bases). The CDR3 is 14 amino acids. Germline CDR1 and CDR2: SGHAT and FQNNGV. Between the trimmed V and J ends, which lost 1 base and 6 bases, there was a span of 13 bases. The CDR3 sequence is CASSLGSTDSEQYF. CDR3 DNA sequence: TGTGCCAGCAGCTTAGGGTCAACCGACAGCGAGCAGTACTTC.

The V call is TRBV15, the J call TRBJ2-7; the D gene is possibly TRBD1 (7 bases). This CDR3 spans 15 amino acids. CDR1 is LNHNV, CDR2 YYDKDF, per germline (reference sequence). With 2 bases removed from V and 3 bases from J, the gap between germline ends came to 14 bases. CDR3 sequence reads: CATSRYKQGGYEQYF. For the CDR3, the DNA is TGTGCCACCAGCAGATACAAGCAGGGGGGCTACGAGCAGTACTTC.

This chain links TRBV6-1 with TRBJ1-5; D is uncertain. Germline values: CDR1 MNHNS, CDR2 SASEGT. The ends were cut back, 1 base at V and 6 bases at J, with 4 bases in the middle. CDR3 size: 12 residues. The CDR3 here is CASSEGGQPQHF. The CDR3 nucleotides are TGTGCCAGCAGTGAAGGAGGTCAGCCCCAGCATTTT.

The chain couples TRBV4-1 to TRBJ2-5; 8 nucleotides line up with TRBD2. Germline V lookup: CDR1 MGHRA, CDR2 YSYEKL. V lost 4 bases to trimming and J lost 5 bases; unmatched junction nucleotides: 12. This CDR3 is built from 16 residues. The CDR3 bases are TGCGCCAGCAGCCCCCAACCGGGACTAGAGGGGGAGACCCAGTACTTC. Its translation is CASSPQPGLEGETQYF.

The V gene is TRBV11-2, the J gene TRBJ2-7, with D uncertain. V shed 3 bases and J shed 3 bases, with 6 bases lying between them. The CDR3 has 12 residues. Germline V gene sequence: CDR1 SGHAT, CDR2 FQNNGV. CDR3 bases: TGTGCCAGCAGCTTCAACAGCTACGAGCAGTACTTC. Protein sequence: CASSFNSYEQYF.

The gene calls are TRBV5-6 and TRBJ2-7, with D tentatively TRBD1 (6 bases). CDR3 length equals 14 residues. Germline CDR1 reads SGHDT; CDR2 reads YYEEEE. Between the trimmed V and J ends, which lost 5 bases and 1 base, there was a span of 13 bases. The CDR3 protein is CASRKWDNSYEQYF. CDR3 nucleotides: TGTGCCAGCAGAAAATGGGACAATTCCTACGAGCAGTACTTC.

The chain recombines TRBV5-1 with TRBJ2-5; D uncertain. CDR1 is SGHRS, CDR2 YFSETQ, per germline. The length of the CDR3 is 13 residues. The germline V and J ends were trimmed by 0 bases and 5 bases, with 8 bases remaining between them. CDR3 DNA: TGCGCCAGCAGCTTGGTGGCTTCTGAGACCCAGTACTTC. It yields the protein CASSLVASETQYF.